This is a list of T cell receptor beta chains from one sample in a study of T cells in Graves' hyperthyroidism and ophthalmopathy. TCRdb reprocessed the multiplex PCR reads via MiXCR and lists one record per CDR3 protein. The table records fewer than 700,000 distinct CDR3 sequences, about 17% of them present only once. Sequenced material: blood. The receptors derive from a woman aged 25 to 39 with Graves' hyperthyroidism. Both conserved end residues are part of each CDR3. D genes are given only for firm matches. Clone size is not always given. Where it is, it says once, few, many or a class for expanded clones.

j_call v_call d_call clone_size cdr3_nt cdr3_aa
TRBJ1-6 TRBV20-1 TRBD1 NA TGCAGTGCTATTTTATGGACAGGAGCCTTGAGTTCACCCCTCCACTTT CSAILWTGALSSPLHF
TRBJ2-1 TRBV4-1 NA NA TGCGCCAGCAGCCAGCCAACCTTGGGGAATGAGCAGTTCTTC CASSQPTLGNEQFF
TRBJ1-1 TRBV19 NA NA TGTGCCAGTAGTCCCCCGGCCGAGAACACTGAAGCTTTCTTT CASSPPAENTEAFF
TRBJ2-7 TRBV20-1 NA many TGCAGTGCTAGAGGCGATACCTTTCCCTACGAGCAGTACTTC CSARGDTFPYEQYF
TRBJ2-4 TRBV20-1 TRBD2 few TGCAGTGCTACCCCGCCTAGCGGGAAATTAAACATTCAGTACTTC CSATPPSGKLNIQYF
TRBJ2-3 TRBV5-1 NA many TGCGCCAGCAGCCTCCTATCAGGGGCGGATACGCAGTATTTT CASSLLSGADTQYF
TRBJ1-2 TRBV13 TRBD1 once TGTGCCAGCGGGGAAATAGGACAGGCTTACTATGGCTACACCTTC CASGEIGQAYYGYTF
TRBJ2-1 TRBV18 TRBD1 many TGTGCCAGCTCACCAATTCTGGGACAGGGAATGGATGAGCAGTTCTTC CASSPILGQGMDEQFF
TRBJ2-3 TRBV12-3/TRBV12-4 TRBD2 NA TGTGCCAGCAGGACTAGCGGGAGGAATACGCAGTATTTT CASRTSGRNTQYF
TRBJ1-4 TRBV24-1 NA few TGTGCCACCAGTGATATCAGGGCCGCAACAGAAAAACTGTTTTTT CATSDIRAATEKLFF
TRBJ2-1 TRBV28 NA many TGTGCCAGCAAGGCGGTGATATACAATGAGCAGTTCTTC CASKAVIYNEQFF
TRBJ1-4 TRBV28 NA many TGTGCCAGCACCCCTAGGAGGGAAAAACTGTTTTTT CASTPRREKLFF
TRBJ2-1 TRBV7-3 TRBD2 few TGTGCCAGCAGCGGACTAGCGGGAGGTGAGCAGTTCTTC CASSGLAGGEQFF
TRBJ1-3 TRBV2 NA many TGTGCCAGCAGTGAAGCGGGCATCTCTGGAAACACCATATATTTT CASSEAGISGNTIYF
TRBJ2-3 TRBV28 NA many TGTGCCAGCAGTTTCTCCCCCTGGGGCGGGTATAGCACAGATACGCAGTATTTT CASSFSPWGGYSTDTQYF
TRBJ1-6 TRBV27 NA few TGTGCCAGCAGTTTTTCGGTGGGGGTGGGTTCACCCCTCCACTTT CASSFSVGVGSPLHF
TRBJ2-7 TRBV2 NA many TGTGCCAGCTCCGTCTTGGCCCCGTCCTACGAGCAGTACTTC CASSVLAPSYEQYF
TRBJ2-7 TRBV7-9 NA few TGTGCCAGCAGCCAGATTTCGGCAGGGAGCGAGCAGTACTTC CASSQISAGSEQYF
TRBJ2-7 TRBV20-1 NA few TGCAGTGCTACAATCCCCGGGGGATGGATCTACGAGCAGTACTTC CSATIPGGWIYEQYF
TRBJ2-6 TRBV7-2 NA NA TGTGCCAGCAGCACCTATAACAGGGCTGGGGCCAACGTCCTGACTTTC CASSTYNRAGANVLTF
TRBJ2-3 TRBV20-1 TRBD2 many TGCAGTGCTAAGTCCCTAGCGGGCTCCACAGATACGCAGTATTTT CSAKSLAGSTDTQYF
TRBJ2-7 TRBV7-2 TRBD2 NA TGTGCCAGCAGCTTATCCGGGACTAGTGAGCAGTACTTC CASSLSGTSEQYF
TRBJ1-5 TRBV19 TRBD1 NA TGTGCCAGTAGAACCCAGACAGGGGGAGAGCAGCCCCAGCATTTT CASRTQTGGEQPQHF
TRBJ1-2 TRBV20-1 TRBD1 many TGCAGTGCTAGAGATCCCGACAGGGGGCGCATGTTGGGCTACACCTTC CSARDPDRGRMLGYTF
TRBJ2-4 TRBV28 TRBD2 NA TGTGCCAGCAGCCCTTCGTTAGCGGGAGGGCGAGGGATTCAGTACTTC CASSPSLAGGRGIQYF
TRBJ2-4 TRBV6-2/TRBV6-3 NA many TGTGCCAGCAGGATGACAGGGAGGGCAAAAAACATTCAGTACTTC CASRMTGRAKNIQYF
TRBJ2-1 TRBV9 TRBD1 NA TGTGCCAGCAGCGAAATGGACAGGGTTGGCTACAATGAGCAGTTCTTC CASSEMDRVGYNEQFF
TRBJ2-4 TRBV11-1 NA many TGTGCCAGCAGCTCAGCGGGACAGGAAAACATTCAGTACTTC CASSSAGQENIQYF
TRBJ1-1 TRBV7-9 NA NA TGTGCCAGCAGTAGCCTCGGGGACACTGAAGCTTTCTTT CASSSLGDTEAFF
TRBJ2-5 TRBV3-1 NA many TGTGCCAGCACCTACTCAGGGGATCAAGAGACCCAGTACTTC CASTYSGDQETQYF